The 22 T cell receptor beta chains given below trace back to one sample, sequenced in a study of Tregs in tolerant kidney transplant recipients. Here immunoSEQ multiplex PCR was the method, and the copy in TCRdb shows in-frame clones only, minus some. This table has tens of thousands of clones, nearly 98% appearing once. The source material was CD4+ T cells from blood, sampled before the transplant. The source is a human donor who received a combined kidney and bone marrow transplant.

The rearrangement joins TRBV18 to TRBJ2-6, with D possibly TRBD1 on 5 matching bases. CDR1 is KGHSH, CDR2 LQKENI, per germline. The CDR3 has 18 amino acids. V shed 1 base and J shed 4 bases, with 17 bases lying between them. The CDR3 DNA sequence: TGTGCCAGCTCACCACGAGACGGCAGGGTAACGGGGGCCAACGTCCTGACTTTC. Its protein product is CASSPRDGRVTGANVLTF.

The chain uses TRBV27 and TRBJ1-5; 10 positions agree with TRBD1. Germline V gives CDR1 MNHEY, CDR2 SMNVEV (reference sequence). The trim removed 5 bases at V and 1 base at J, leaving 2 bases unmatched. CDR3 size: 15 residues. The CDR3 protein is CASSADRGSNQPQHF. DNA for the CDR3: TGTGCCAGCAGTGCGGACAGGGGGAGCAATCAGCCCCAGCATTTT.

V is TRBV9 and J is TRBJ2-3; D not certain. This CDR3 has 15 residues. Deletions cut 4 bases from V and 3 bases from J, with 15 bases between. Germline assignment: CDR1 SGDLS and CDR2 YYNGEE. The CDR3 spells CASSTGSVQTDTQYF. CDR3 coding DNA: TGTGCCAGCAGCACCGGGTCGGTACAAACAGATACGCAGTATTTT.

The J gene is TRBJ2-3, the V gene TRBV19; 11 nucleotides line up with TRBD2. The junction had 15 bases not matched to a gene; V was cut back by 5 bases and J by 11 bases. Germline V lookup: CDR1 LNHDA, CDR2 SQIVND (reference sequence). This CDR3 is built from 16 residues. The CDR3 reads CASSWPTSGTRGVQYF. The CDR3 nucleotides read TGTGCCAGTAGTTGGCCGACTAGCGGGACGCGGGGGGTGCAGTATTTT.

The chain links TRBV9 to TRBJ2-2; perhaps TRBD1 as D (6 bases). The CDR3 runs to 17 residues. The germline CDR1 and CDR2 sequences are SGDLS and YYNGEE. V lost 4 bases and J 1 base, leaving 17 bases between the germline ends. CDR3 sequence: CASSPSWGLLNTGELFF. The CDR3 nucleotides read TGTGCCAGCAGCCCCAGTTGGGGGCTTTTGAACACCGGGGAGCTGTTTTTT.

The chain links TRBV15 to TRBJ2-3; no reliable D call. This CDR3 has 13 amino acids. V was trimmed by 3 bases and J by 10 bases, leaving 14 bases between them. The germline CDR1 and CDR2 sequences are LNHNV and YYDKDF (reference sequence). In DNA, the CDR3 is TGTGCCACCAGCAGTACCTTTGTAGCCCCGCAGTATTTT. This encodes CATSSTFVAPQYF. Variable domain in full (rest from reference TRBV15 and TRBJ2-3): DAMVIQNPRYQVTQFGKPVTLSCSQTLNHNVMYWYQQKSSQAPKLLFHYYDKDFNNEADTPDNFQSRRPNTSFCFLDIRSPGLGDTAMYLCATSSTFVAPQYFGPGTRLTVL.

This clone was observed a handful of times. The chain joins TRBV20-1 to TRBJ1-1, with a weak D call TRBD1 (5 bases). Trimming cost V 6 bases and J 5 bases, with 10 bases left between them. The germline CDR1 and CDR2 sequences are DFQATT and SNEGSKA (reference sequence). The CDR3 sequence is 11 residues long. In nucleotides, the CDR3 is TGCAGTGCCTACGGGGGAACTGAAGCTTTCTTT. Amino acids: CSAYGGTEAFF.

V usage is TRBV5-1 and J usage is TRBJ2-7; 8 nucleotides agree with TRBD1. Unmatched junction bases numbered 6, after V lost 3 bases and J lost 7 bases. Per germline, CDR1 SGHRS and CDR2 YFSETQ. The CDR3 spans 13 residues. CDR3 loop: CASSSDRAREQYF. CDR3 DNA: TGCGCCAGCAGCTCGGACAGGGCGAGGGAGCAGTACTTC.

The chain has TRBV7-8 and TRBJ1-2; perhaps TRBD1 as D (6 bases). Germline-derived CDR1 and CDR2 are SGHVS and FQNEAQ. This CDR3 spans 13 amino acids. V shed 4 bases and J shed 8 bases, with 14 bases lying between them. The CDR3 DNA sequence: TGTGCCAGCAGCTCCCCTGACAGGCGCGGCTACACCTTC. Amino acids: CASSSPDRRGYTF.

V and J are TRBV7-9 and TRBJ1-1; D might be TRBD1 (6 bases). The V gene's germline CDR1 is SEHNR and CDR2 FQNEAQ (reference sequence). The CDR3 runs 16 residues. V was pared by 1 base and J by 4 bases, with 16 bases between. CDR3 region: CASSLGVQGGSTEAFF. CDR3 nucleotide sequence: TGTGCCAGCAGCTTAGGGGTACAGGGTGGAAGCACTGAAGCTTTCTTT.

V usage is TRBV28 and J usage is TRBJ2-1; TRBD2 matches 7 bases. The CDR3 is made up of 16 amino acids. Looked up from germline, CDR1 is MDHEN and CDR2 is SYDVKM. The ends lost 6 bases at V and 7 bases at J; junction bases unmatched: 15. The CDR3 reads CASSPLRLVGGNEQFF. As DNA, the CDR3 is TGTGCCAGCAGCCCCCTCCGGCTAGTCGGGGGGAATGAGCAGTTCTTC.

J is TRBJ1-3 and V is TRBV5-1; weak D call: TRBD1 (6 bases). The CDR3 has 16 amino acids. CDR1 SGHRS and CDR2 YFSETQ come from the germline V gene. V was clipped by 4 bases and J by 0 bases, with 14 bases between them. The CDR3 region has the DNA TGCGCCAGCAGCCAGATTTACAGGGACTCTGGAAACACCATATATTTT. This sequence encodes CASSQIYRDSGNTIYF.

This clone was recorded once. The rearrangement uses TRBV7-2 and TRBJ2-1, with 7 bases lining up with TRBD1. V lost 2 bases to trimming and J lost 7 bases; unmatched junction nucleotides: 11. The V gene's germline CDR1 is SGHTA and CDR2 FQGNSA. This CDR3 region has 16 residues. The CDR3 is CASSLRGGSGNNEQFF. CDR3 nucleotides: TGTGCCAGCAGCTTACGAGGGGGCAGCGGAAATAATGAGCAGTTCTTC.

This sequence joins TRBV21-1 and TRBJ1-2; the tabulated D call, TRBD1, remains unverified against the DNA. TRBV21-1 is reported as a pseudogene. The CDR3 has 16 amino acids. The CDR3 DNA reads TGTGCCAGCCGCCCGGGACAGGAAATCACTAACTATGGCTACACCTTC. Translation: CASRPGQEITNYGYTF.

The J gene is TRBJ1-5, the V gene TRBV28; D remains unclear. The CDR3 spans 14 residues. V lost 7 bases and J 4 bases, leaving 14 bases between the germline ends. Germline V gives CDR1 MDHEN, CDR2 SYDVKM. The CDR3 DNA reads TGTGCCAGCACCGAGAGGGTGCCGAATCAGCCCCAGCATTTT. Protein product: CASTERVPNQPQHF.

This chain uses TRBV19 with TRBJ1-5, with 7 bases matching TRBD1. Trimming removed 5 bases from V and 0 bases from J; junction bases left unmatched: 19. The CDR3 is 20 amino acids. Germline V gene lookup returns CDR1 LNHDA and CDR2 SQIVND (reference sequence). CDR3 residues: CASSRGGKSRDRYSNQPQHF. CDR3 bases: TGTGCCAGTAGTCGAGGGGGAAAATCGCGGGACAGATATAGCAATCAGCCCCAGCATTTT.

CDR3 in amino acids: CASSWGEGYEQYF. The DNA for the CDR3 is TGTGCCAGCAGCTGGGGGGAAGGCTACGAGCAGTACTTC. This sequence joins TRBV7-9 and TRBJ2-7; D is perhaps TRBD2 (6 bases). Germline loops: CDR1 SEHNR, CDR2 FQNEAQ (reference sequence). The CDR3 is made up of 13 amino acids. The V end lost 4 bases, the J end lost 3 bases, and 10 bases lay between the germline ends.

Only one count was recorded for this clone. This CDR3 is also generated by other DNA sequences in the sample. The chain links TRBV7-2 to TRBJ2-5; 7 nucleotides align to TRBD2. J lost 5 bases, V lost 0 bases, and 3 bases had no gene match. The CDR3 is made up of 14 amino acids. In germline, CDR1 is SGHTA, CDR2 FQGNSA. The CDR3 DNA reads as TGTGCCAGCAGCTTAGCGGGAGGGCGGGAGACCCAGTACTTC. Residues: CASSLAGGRETQYF.

V and J are TRBV7-2 and TRBJ1-5; 9 bases are shared with TRBD1. This CDR3 is built from 16 residues. In germline, CDR1 is SGHTA, CDR2 FQGNSA. V was clipped by 3 bases and J by 5 bases; unmatched bases: 8. Written as DNA, the CDR3 is TGTGCCAGCAGCTTGTTTTGGGACAGGGTTGATCAGCCCCAGCATTTT. Translating it yields CASSLFWDRVDQPQHF.

The rearrangement links TRBV9 to TRBJ1-3, with D possibly matching TRBD1 (6 bases). The length of the CDR3 is 15 residues. V was pared by 1 base and J by 4 bases, with 12 bases between. In germline, CDR1 is SGDLS, CDR2 YYNGEE. CDR3 loop: CASSVRTGSGNTIYF. The CDR3 coding sequence is TGTGCCAGCAGCGTACGAACAGGGTCCGGAAACACCATATATTTT.

This chain uses TRBV7-9 with TRBJ1-2, with D possibly TRBD1 on 5 matching bases. Germline V gene sequence: CDR1 SEHNR, CDR2 FQNEAQ (reference sequence). V gave up 6 bases and J gave up 3 bases, with 8 bases separating them. CDR3 length equals 12 residues. The CDR3 nucleotides read TGTGCCAGCAGACCGACAGACTATGGCTACACCTTC. This encodes CASRPTDYGYTF.

J is TRBJ2-7 and V is TRBV20-1; 8 nucleotides align to TRBD2. J lost 2 bases, V lost 8 bases, and 2 bases had no gene match. Germline V gives CDR1 DFQATT, CDR2 SNEGSKA (reference sequence). The CDR3 is made up of 11 amino acids. CDR3 nucleotide sequence: TGCAGTCTAGCGGGTACCTACGAGCAGTACTTC. Its translation is CSLAGTYEQYF.